The 8 T cell receptor beta chains listed next were all sequenced from one sample in a study of tissue T cells after allogeneic stem cell transplantation. Sequencing was performed with immunoSEQ multiplex PCR; in TCRdb, only in-frame clones are kept and a portion is missing. Of about 3,500 clones in the sample, roughly 50% were seen once. Sample time point: mouse harvest day 14 after allogeneic transplant. Mouse grafts combined 10^7 T-cell-depleted bone marrow cells with 10^6 splenic CD5+ T cells. The sequencing input was gut tissue. These TCRs come from a female BALB/c mouse given C57BL/6 T cells with graft-versus-host disease after an allogeneic hematopoietic cell transplant.

This clone was seen more than once but under ten times. The listed genes are named as in mouse. The read stops 1 residue short of the end of the CDR3; the missing end is completed from the germline J gene. The J gene is TRBJ2-7, the V gene TRBV26; D assignment may be TRBD1 or TRBD2 (5 bases each). Germline CDR1 reads KGHPV; CDR2 reads FQNQEV (reference sequence). V was clipped by 1 base and J by 7 bases, with 8 bases between them. The CDR3 consists of 12 residues. The sequenced part of the CDR3 DNA is TGTGCCAGCAGTCTGTACGGGGGAGAACAGTAC. Its protein is CASSLYGGEQY. In full, the CDR3 is CASSLYGGEQYF.

This clone has a handful of counts. Mouse names are used for the genes. From the germline J gene comes the end of the CDR3, since the read stops 1 residue before it. The V gene is TRBV16, the J gene TRBJ1-4; 7 bases line up with TRBD1. Trimming cost V 2 bases and J 1 base; bases outside gene matches: 1. The germline CDR1 and CDR2 sequences are SGHSA and FRNQAP. The CDR3 spans 15 residues. CDR3 in amino acids: CASSLSGGSNERLFF. The sequenced part of the CDR3 DNA is TGTGCAAGCAGCTTATCAGGGGGTTCCAACGAAAGATTATTT.

Comments on this clone: Gene and germline names: mouse. Sequencing ends 1 residue short of the CDR3 end; the germline J gene provides the rest. The chain recombines TRBV26 with TRBJ1-2; the D gene is possibly TRBD1 (6 bases). The CDR3 runs to 13 residues. The ends were cut back, 3 bases at V and 5 bases at J, with 10 bases in the middle. The V gene's germline CDR1 is KGHPV and CDR2 FQNQEV (reference sequence). CDR3 region: CASSLGGRSDYTF. The sequenced CDR3 bases are TGTGCCAGCAGTCTAGGGGGTCGGTCCGACTACACC.

On this clone: Mouse gene names and germline throughout. The observed sequence ends 1 residue before the CDR3 terminus, with the missing tail filled in from the germline J gene. The V and J genes are TRBV29 and TRBJ1-5; D gene uncertain. V lost 3 bases, J lost 3 bases, and 9 bases lay in between. Germline V lookup: CDR1 MSHET, CDR2 SYDVDS. This CDR3 contains 14 residues. CDR3 residues: CASSLGWGNQAPLF. Incomplete CDR3 DNA: TGTGCTAGCAGTTTGGGGTGGGGCAACCAGGCTCCGCTT.

In regard to this clone: The genes are named according to mouse. The CDR3 reads CASSLGTGGSQNTLYF. The covered CDR3 bases are TGTGCCAGCAGTTTAGGGACTGGGGGTAGTCAAAACACCTTGTAC. The V gene is TRBV15, the J gene TRBJ2-4; TRBD2 matches 10 bases. The read stops 1 residue short of the end of the CDR3; the missing end is completed from the germline J gene. The V segment lost 1 base and the J segment 0 bases; nucleotides outside the gene matches: 1. Looked up from germline, CDR1 is SGHND and CDR2 is FRSKSL. The CDR3 sequence is 16 residues long.

Remarks on this clone: Germline and genes: mouse. The part of the CDR3 DNA that was read is TGTGCCAGCTCTCTCGGGACTGGGGGGTCTAGTGCAGAAACGCTGTAT. Its translation is CASSLGTGGSSAETLY. The whole CDR3 is CASSLGTGGSSAETLYF. V usage is TRBV12-1 and J usage is TRBJ2-3; 12 bases fit TRBD2. The DNA ends 1 residue before the CDR3 does, and the rest of the CDR3 is filled in from the germline J gene. CDR1 and CDR2 (germline): SGHSN, HYEKVE. J gave up 0 bases and V 0 bases, and 3 bases lay outside the gene matches. The CDR3 runs 17 residues. The variable domain in full, with the rest retrieved from reference TRBV12-1 and TRBJ2-3, is DSGVVQSPRHIIKEKGGRSVLTCIPISGHSNVVWYQQTLGKELKFLIQHYEKVERDKGFLPSRFSVQQFDDYHSEMNMSALELEDSAMYFCASSLGTGGSSAETLYFGSGTRLTVL.

By frequency in the sample, this clone is large (0.1 to 1%). Gene names and germline refer to mouse. The DNA ends 1 residue before the CDR3 does, and the rest of the CDR3 is filled in from the germline J gene. The chain recombines TRBV13-1 with TRBJ2-7; 10 nucleotides line up with TRBD1. The CDR3 has 14 residues. The V segment lost 4 bases and the J segment 2 bases; nucleotides outside the gene matches: 3. Germline V gives CDR1 NSHNY, CDR2 SYGAGN. The CDR3 sequence: CASSPGQGAYEQYF. CDR3 DNA (partial): TGTGCCAGCAGTCCTGGACAGGGGGCCTATGAACAGTAC.

Remarks on this clone: These gene names are mouse names. The DNA ends 1 residue before the CDR3 does, and the rest of the CDR3 is filled in from the germline J gene. V usage is TRBV17 and J usage is TRBJ2-2; weak D call: TRBD2 (7 bases). CDR1 is MNHDT, CDR2 YYDKIL, per germline. V shed 1 base and J shed 2 bases, with 8 bases lying between them. The CDR3 has 15 amino acids. The CDR3 loop reads CASSRGGANTGQLYF. The sequenced CDR3 bases are TGTGCTAGCAGTAGAGGGGGGGCGAACACCGGGCAGCTCTAC.